This TCR beta chain was observed in a study of blood T cell repertoires in COVID-19. At the level of the study: Samples of COVID-19 (acute and convalescent) were obtained from the United States, Italy and Spain. Sources were T cells, B-cell-depleted T cells, or PBMCs; the material itself was cDNA or gDNA.

The germline V gene has CDR1 ENHRY and CDR2 SYGVKD. V gave up 6 bases and J gave up 5 bases, with 35 bases separating them. The CDR3 is 21 residues long. Authors' analysis steps: Nucleated cell counts were estimated from reference gene primer amplification. Clones were sequenced by immunoSEQ multiplex PCR, and TCRdb holds only the in-frame ones, with some missing. Clone size and V and J calls were adopted from that table, with D and trimming inferred from the DNA. The data hold 120,000 to 150,000 clones, with around 90% observed a single time. The source is a woman in her fifties or sixties with acute or convalescent COVID-19. The chain joins TRBV10-3 to TRBJ2-1; a possible D gene is TRBD1 (12 bases). The sequenced sample consisted of peripheral blood. The CDR3 is CAIRGDRGPVAGGPENNEQFF. CDR3 sequence (DNA): TGTGCCATCAGGGGGGACAGGGGGCCCGTAGCGGGAGGGCCGGAGAACAATGAGCAGTTCTTC.